A single sample gave rise to the 19 T cell receptor beta chains below, sequenced in a study of blood T cell repertoires in COVID-19. Here immunoSEQ multiplex PCR was the method, and the copy in TCRdb shows in-frame clones only, minus some. The table lists 70,000 or so clones, roughly four fifths of them singletons. The material sequenced was peripheral blood. Receptors originate from a man in his sixties with COVID-19, enrolled during active disease.

CDR3 region: CAISEPTGGGTDTQYF. CDR3 DNA: TGTGCCATCAGTGAGCCGACAGGGGGGGGCACAGATACGCAGTATTTT. V is TRBV10-3 and J is TRBJ2-3, with 9 bases matching TRBD1. CDR1 and CDR2 from the germline V gene are ENHRY and SYGVKD. The CDR3 sequence is 16 residues long. V dropped 2 bases and J dropped 1; count of bases not matched to a gene: 4.

The CDR3 DNA reads as TGTGCCACCAGTGACGGACAGGGCTATGGCTACACCTTC. Translation: CATSDGQGYGYTF. This rearrangement joins TRBV24-1 to TRBJ1-2, with TRBD1 identical over 8 bases. Germline trimming cut 4 bases from V and 4 bases from J; bases unmatched to any gene: 1. This CDR3 has 13 amino acids. Germline V lookup: CDR1 KGHDR, CDR2 SFDVKD.

The chain uses TRBV18 and TRBJ2-1, with D possibly being TRBD2 (6 bases). V shed 3 bases and J shed 0 bases, with 9 bases lying between them. This CDR3 is built from 15 residues. Germline CDR1 is KGHSH and CDR2 is LQKENI. Here the CDR3 reads CASSPGGSSYNEQFF. CDR3 nucleotide sequence: TGTGCCAGCTCACCCGGGGGAAGCTCCTACAATGAGCAGTTCTTC.

The rearrangement links TRBV9 to TRBJ2-3, with TRBD2 matching over 8 bases. The germline gives CDR1 SGDLS, CDR2 YYNGEE. The CDR3 sequence is 13 residues long. V was clipped by 2 bases and J by 4 bases; unmatched bases: 0. CDR3 residues: CASSVGLADTQYF. CDR3 in DNA: TGTGCCAGCAGCGTGGGACTAGCAGATACGCAGTATTTT.

The chain has TRBV29-1 and TRBJ1-2, with TRBD1 matching over 7 bases. CDR3 length equals 11 residues. Germline CDR1 is SQVTM and CDR2 is ANQGSEA. The trim removed 6 bases at V and 6 bases at J, leaving 4 bases unmatched. The CDR3 region is CSVTTGDGYTF. The CDR3 region has the DNA TGCAGCGTGACCACAGGGGATGGCTACACCTTC.

CDR3 coding DNA: TGTGCCAGCAGCTTAGGCGTAAACACCGGGGAGCTGTTTTTT. Translation gives CASSLGVNTGELFF. The V call is TRBV7-9, the J call TRBJ2-2; D is unresolved. V was cut by 1 base and J by 2 bases, with 5 bases left in between. CDR3 length: 14 residues. Germline V lookup: CDR1 SEHNR, CDR2 FQNEAQ (reference sequence).

V usage is TRBV10-1 and J usage is TRBJ2-3; tentatively, D is TRBD2 (6 bases). CDR3 length: 14 amino acids. Germline values: CDR1 WNHNN, CDR2 SYGVQD (reference sequence). Trimming left V 2 bases short and J 6 bases short, with 12 bases between. The CDR3 sequence: CASSEISGQDTQYF. As DNA, the CDR3 is TGCGCCAGCAGTGAGATTAGCGGCCAGGATACGCAGTATTTT.

The rearrangement uses TRBV19 and TRBJ2-7, with TRBD2 matching over 13 bases. Trimming at V came to 4 bases and at J to 0 bases, leaving 6 bases not matched to a gene. The germline V gene has CDR1 LNHDA and CDR2 SQIVND (reference sequence). This CDR3 has 17 residues. This CDR3 is CASSKGLAGWSSYEQYF. CDR3 nucleotides: TGTGCCAGTAGTAAGGGACTAGCGGGATGGAGCTCCTACGAGCAGTACTTC.

The rearrangement uses TRBV14 and TRBJ2-3, with 9 bases identical to TRBD2. Germline trimming cut 1 base from V and 7 bases from J; bases unmatched to any gene: 6. Germline V gene lookup returns CDR1 SGHDN and CDR2 FVKESK. CDR3 length: 15 amino acids. The CDR3 DNA follows: TGTGCCAGCAGCCAAGGGAGGACTAGCGTTAATACGCAGTATTTT. Its protein is CASSQGRTSVNTQYF.

This rearrangement joins TRBV7-9 to TRBJ2-1; tentatively, D is TRBD2 (5 bases). Between the trimmed V and J ends, which lost 5 bases and 6 bases, there was a span of 8 bases. The CDR3 sequence is 12 residues long. The germline gives CDR1 SEHNR, CDR2 FQNEAQ (reference sequence). DNA of the CDR3: TGTGCCAGCAGCCGAACTAGCAATGAGCAGTTCTTC. It yields the protein CASSRTSNEQFF.

Judged by abundance, this clone is medium-sized. The rearrangement links TRBV4-1 to TRBJ1-4; D unresolved. CDR3 length equals 12 residues. Germline CDR1 is MGHRA and CDR2 is YSYEKL. The germline V and J ends were trimmed by 8 bases and 10 bases, with 14 bases remaining between them. CDR3 loop: CASSAAAAKLFF. The CDR3 nucleotides are TGCGCCAGCTCTGCGGCTGCGGCAAAACTGTTTTTT.

This chain joins TRBV9 and TRBJ1-3; TRBD1 is a possible D gene (5 bases). Germline V gene sequence: CDR1 SGDLS, CDR2 YYNGEE. Trimming took off 0 bases at V and 0 bases at J, with 13 bases between the two ends. The length of the CDR3 is 17 residues. CDR3 DNA sequence: TGTGCCAGCAGCGTAGGGGGCAGTTCCTACTCTGGAAACACCATATATTTT. Translating gives CASSVGGSSYSGNTIYF.

The chain joins TRBV5-4 to TRBJ2-1; tentative D call: TRBD2 (5 bases). The CDR3 is made up of 12 amino acids. Trimming stripped 0 bases from V and 8 bases from J, with 6 bases between. The germline V gene has CDR1 SGHNT and CDR2 YYREEE (reference sequence). The CDR3 DNA sequence: TGTGCCAGCAGCTTGGTGGACTATGAGCAGTTCTTC. Translated, it gives CASSLVDYEQFF.

The chain recombines TRBV3-1 (or the pseudogene TRBV3-2) with TRBJ2-3; 10 bases agree with TRBD2. The CDR3 runs 17 residues. Per germline, CDR1 LGHDT and CDR2 YNNKEL (reference sequence). V lost 4 bases and J lost 2; bases outside the gene matches: 9. CDR3 sequence: CASSLTVAGGLTDTQYF. The CDR3 DNA follows: TGTGCCAGCAGCCTAACTGTAGCGGGGGGCCTCACAGATACGCAGTATTTT.

This clone was recorded once. V and J are TRBV30 and TRBJ1-2; the match to TRBD1 covers 8 bases. Trimming cost V 3 bases and J 8 bases; bases outside gene matches: 8. Germline V gene data show CDR1 as GTSNPN and CDR2 as SVGIG (reference sequence). The CDR3 contains 13 residues. The CDR3 spells CAWRAQGVGGYTF. CDR3 DNA sequence: TGTGCCTGGAGGGCACAGGGGGTGGGGGGCTACACCTTC.

V and J are TRBV6-6 and TRBJ2-5; D is unclear. Germline V gives CDR1 MNHNY, CDR2 SVGAGI (reference sequence). The CDR3 has 11 residues. The ends were cut back, 5 bases at V and 2 bases at J, with 3 bases in the middle. The CDR3 loop is CASSPQETQYF. The CDR3 nucleotides read TGTGCCAGCAGTCCTCAAGAGACCCAGTACTTC.

V gene TRBV5-4 combines with J gene TRBJ2-1; D is perhaps TRBD2 (7 bases). V was trimmed by 2 bases and J by 2 bases, leaving 11 bases between them. CDR1 and CDR2 (germline): SGHNT, YYREEE (reference sequence). The CDR3 is made up of 15 amino acids. The CDR3 coding sequence is TGTGCCAGCAGCTTAGGGGGGGGTACCTACAATGAGCAGTTCTTC. Protein product: CASSLGGGTYNEQFF. Together with reference TRBV5-4 and TRBJ2-1, the CDR3 gives the full variable domain: ETGVTQSPTHLIKTRGQQVTLRCSSQSGHNTVSWYQQALGQGPQFIFQYYREEENGRGNFPPRFSGLQFPNYSSELNVNALELDDSALYLCASSLGGGTYNEQFFGPGTRLTVL.

The genes are TRBV18 and TRBJ2-1; D is ambiguous. Germline V gives CDR1 KGHSH, CDR2 LQKENI. The CDR3 has 14 residues. V was cut by 4 bases and J by 1 base, with 8 bases left in between. This chain's CDR3 is CASSLTRSYNEQFF. The CDR3 DNA reads TGTGCCAGCTCACTTACGAGATCCTACAATGAGCAGTTCTTC. The full variable domain, with the rest looked up from reference TRBV18 and TRBJ2-1, is NAGVMQNPRHLVRRRGQEARLRCSPMKGHSHVYWYRQLPEEGLKFMVYLQKENIIDESGMPKERFSAEFPKEGPSILRIQQVVRGDSAAYFCASSLTRSYNEQFFGPGTRLTVL.

The chain joins TRBV9 to TRBJ1-3, with unresolved D. Trimming took off 0 bases at V and 1 base at J, with 8 bases between the two ends. The germline V gene encodes CDR1 SGDLS and CDR2 YYNGEE. The CDR3 runs to 15 residues. CDR3 sequence reads: CASSVGVLSGNTIYF. The CDR3 DNA is TGTGCCAGCAGCGTAGGTGTGTTATCTGGAAACACCATATATTTT.